This TCR beta chain was identified during a study of blood T cells in healthy people across ages. Study in general: Capture via template switching afforded approximately one barcoded beta molecule per two T cells. Study-wide results and caveats: Per-million-T-cell TCR beta diversity fell roughly linearly with age.

Primers used in a second PCR of roughly 6 to 12 cycles were a sample-barcoded 5' primer and a J-beta primer mix. TCRdb ran MiXCR on the 5' RACE reads and lists one entry per CDR3 protein. The sample carries around 710,000 distinct CDR3 sequences, 40% to 45% recorded once. Every participating donor contributed roughly 9.6 milliliters of peripheral blood through a draw. Extractions gave at least 5.5 micrograms of total RNA per sample. Germline-derived CDR1 and CDR2 are SQVTM and ANQGSEA. The junction had 10 bases not matched to a gene; V was cut back by 8 bases and J by 4 bases. The CDR3 contains 13 residues. A few counts support this clonotype. Its antigen is not identified.

The sample consisted of blood. This sequence originates from a woman aged 60 to 75 in good health. The gene calls are TRBV29-1 and TRBJ1-1, with 7 nucleotides matching TRBD1. For the CDR3, the DNA is TGCAGCACCCGACAGGGAGGAGTCACTGAAGCTTTCTTT. Protein product: CSTRQGGVTEAFF. Drawing the rest from reference TRBV29-1 and TRBJ1-1, the complete variable domain is SAVISQKPSRDICQRGTSLTIQCQVDSQVTMMFWYRQQPGQSLTLIATANQGSEATYESGFVIDKFPISRPNLTFSTLTVSNMSPEDSSIYLCSTRQGGVTEAFFGQGTRLTVV.